Listed below are T cell receptor beta chains from one sample, sequenced in a study of PD-1 blockade in classical Hodgkin lymphoma. Sequenced by immunoSEQ multiplex PCR; TCRdb stores in-frame clones only, minus some. The sample records 14,000 to 15,000 clones, about 89% being singletons. The sample taken for sequencing was CD8+ T cells from blood. Receptor source: a human donor with classical Hodgkin lymphoma. Both conserved end residues are trimmed from each CDR3. Clone sizes are given selectively: once, few, many, or a class where the clone is expanded.

V,size,J,CDR3
TRBV18,-,TRBJ1-5,ASSPPGGFNQPQH
TRBV18,-,TRBJ2-1,ASSPPDLAVYNEQF
TRBV14,once,TRBJ2-7,ASSQDSHFLAYEQY
TRBV29-1,-,TRBJ2-5,SVELAGAGETQY
TRBV6-6,-,TRBJ2-1,ASVPGGPYNEQF
TRBV19,-,TRBJ2-7,ASSMSGAGGEQY
TRBV27,-,TRBJ2-7,ASSLFTGTGPEQY
TRBV28,once,TRBJ1-2,ASSHRGLRGQYGYT
TRBV27,-,TRBJ2-1,ASSLLTANEQF
TRBV5-6,-,TRBJ2-1,ASSFVRTSVASSYNEQF
TRBV27,-,TRBJ1-1,ASGGYVNTEAF
TRBV7-3,-,TRBJ2-1,ASSPGGLSSYNEQF
TRBV4-2,-,TRBJ1-2,ASSQGTESNYGYT
TRBV19,once,TRBJ2-1,ASSSPQGSYNEQF
TRBV29-1,once,TRBJ2-1,SVERLAVENEQF
TRBV14,-,TRBJ2-5,ASSQDTKSLWMQETQY
TRBV7-8,-,TRBJ1-2,ASSLAAGRPYGYT
TRBV19,-,TRBJ2-1,ASSPWTSGDEQF
TRBV28,-,TRBJ1-5,ASSFFPTAADQPQH
TRBV15,once,TRBJ2-1,ATSRRGLQRMWDNEQF
TRBV5-5,-,TRBJ1-1,ASSFYSSGGHTEAF
TRBV2,-,TRBJ1-2,ASRSEGTEKDT
TRBV21-1,-,TRBJ1-5,ASSRGQGASQPQH
TRBV9,-,TRBJ2-1,ASSPTPPGGNEQF
TRBV9,-,TRBJ1-2,ASSGEGGPNYGYT
TRBV4-1,-,TRBJ1-5,ASSQEEGAIFLPQH
TRBV7-9,-,TRBJ2-3,ASSLGTDTQY
TRBV28,-,TRBJ1-5,ASHRVGTSSRQPQH
TRBV27,few,TRBJ2-1,ASSLQRVLSYNEQF
TRBV4-1,-,TRBJ1-3,ASMGAQGNTIY
TRBV27,few,TRBJ1-2,ASSLGGAGGYT
TRBV29-1,-,TRBJ2-7,SVVWDSWYEQY
TRBV6-1,-,TRBJ2-7,ASSETARSYEQY
TRBV7-9,-,TRBJ1-6,ASSPADRGPANSPLH
TRBV28,few,TRBJ1-3,ASNYRGSGNTIY
TRBV6-5,once,TRBJ2-7,ASSLGGSYEQY
TRBV13,-,TRBJ2-4,ASSISQGAKNIQY
TRBV7-3,-,TRBJ2-1,ASSLTRGGRNEQF
TRBV27,-,TRBJ1-1,ASAKVNTEAF
TRBV29-1,-,TRBJ2-7,SVGPSLREQY
TRBV5-6,-,TRBJ2-1,ASSLHGTDNEQF
TRBV7-9,large,TRBJ2-3,ASSLEQADTQY
TRBV4-1,-,TRBJ1-2,ASSQERAGGNYGYT
TRBV5-1,once,TRBJ1-5,ASSLVTRRGNQPQH
TRBV2,-,TRBJ1-3,ASSEETGSHGNTIY
TRBV29-1,-,TRBJ2-1,SVEERAGWSYNEQF
TRBV28,-,TRBJ2-2,ASSLWGLASTGELF
TRBV29-1,few,TRBJ2-5,SVEDRGQGGETQY
TRBV28,-,TRBJ2-7,ASRGTGLGYEQY
TRBV4-1,-,TRBJ1-6,ASSQETGAYSPLH
TRBV7-3,-,TRBJ2-3,ASSPNPTDTQY
TRBV27,-,TRBJ2-5,ASRGTSAQGTQY
TRBV6-5,-,TRBJ1-1,ASSLNQGGTEAF
TRBV15,-,TRBJ2-1,ATSREVISGSDEQF
TRBV29-1,-,TRBJ2-3,SVEGLTSGSSADTQY
TRBV10-1,-,TRBJ1-2,ASSPGQLYGYT
TRBV7-9,-,TRBJ1-1,ASSLRDREGTEAF
TRBV2,-,TRBJ2-3,ASSHGGPTDTQY